This T cell receptor beta chain was sequenced during a study of T cells after yellow fever vaccination. TCR cDNA was made by 5'RACE template switching, adding a universal primer site and UMIs. TCRdb re-analysed the 5' RACE reads in MiXCR, keeping a single row per CDR3 protein. The table records around 340,000 distinct CDR3 sequences, 8.7% of them present only once. Study-wide findings and caveats: The booster response re-showed most primary clones: around 96% CD4, more than 80% CD8. The study found a weaker secondary response that peaked faster, day 5 versus 15. FACS-sorted repertoires could harbor abundant contaminating bulk-population clonotypes.

Details on this clonotype: Its antigen remains unidentified.

CDR3 length: 15 residues. Germline CDR1 is MNHEY and CDR2 is SVGAGI. The V gene lost 1 base and the J gene lost 9 bases, with 13 bases spanning the gap. This chain connects TRBV6-5 to TRBJ1-6; no clear D gene. This TCR came from a man between 18 and 29 years old who received the YFV17D yellow fever vaccine. This specimen consisted of PBMCs, obtained on the day of the first yellow fever vaccination. The CDR3 protein is CASSYWGEVRSPLHF. The CDR3 DNA reads TGTGCCAGCAGTTACTGGGGAGAAGTTCGTTCACCCCTCCACTTT.